Below, 9 T cell receptor beta chains from the same sample are listed, as sequenced in a study of cytomegalovirus exposure and HLA in healthy donors. In the PCR, 60 Vbeta and 13 Jbeta primers were used. Sequenced by immunoSEQ multiplex PCR; TCRdb stores in-frame clones only, minus some. In the table there are some 160,000 clones, about 72% of which are singletons. Sequencing was done on a sample of PBMCs. The receptors stem from a male donor in good health and CMV-seronegative.

This chain joins TRBV11-2 and TRBJ2-5; TRBD1 matches at 10 bases. J gave up 5 bases and V 1 base, and 4 bases lay outside the gene matches. The CDR3 spans 15 residues. CDR1 and CDR2 from the germline V gene are SGHAT and FQNNGV. This CDR3 reads CASSLVGQGWETQYF. CDR3 nucleotide sequence: TGTGCCAGCAGCTTAGTGGGACAGGGGTGGGAGACCCAGTACTTC.

This clone was recorded only once. J is TRBJ2-1 and V is TRBV5-8, with 13 bases lining up with TRBD2. The V gene's germline CDR1 is SGHTS and CDR2 YDEGEE. V lost 4 bases, J lost 5 bases, and 6 bases stayed unmatched. The CDR3 extends over 16 amino acids. The CDR3, as DNA: TGTGCCAGCAGCCTGCGACTAGCGGGGGGACACAATGAGCAGTTCTTC. This sequence encodes CASSLRLAGGHNEQFF.

The chain has TRBV10-3 and TRBJ1-1; D is possibly TRBD1 (6 bases). From germline, CDR1 is ENHRY and CDR2 SYGVKD. Trimming shortened V by 4 bases and J by 5 bases, and 20 bases separated the two germline ends. CDR3 length: 16 amino acids. The CDR3 is CAISGHTSGGRTEAFF. CDR3 nucleotide sequence: TGTGCCATCAGTGGACATACCTCGGGGGGCCGTACTGAAGCTTTCTTT.

The chain carries TRBV29-1 and TRBJ2-1, with D possibly matching TRBD2 (5 bases). Germline V gene lookup returns CDR1 SQVTM and CDR2 ANQGSEA. Trimming pared 3 bases from V and 9 bases from J, leaving 24 bases between. This CDR3 has 16 residues. The DNA of the CDR3 is TGCAGCGTTGAGGTCGGTGGGAATAGCGTTTACGGTGAGCAGTTCTTC. Protein sequence: CSVEVGGNSVYGEQFF.

V usage is TRBV11-2 and J usage is TRBJ2-5, with D possibly TRBD1 on 5 matching bases. Trimming pared 3 bases from V and 0 bases from J, leaving 11 bases between. This CDR3 contains 15 residues. Per the germline V gene, CDR1 is SGHAT and CDR2 is FQNNGV. CDR3 DNA: TGTGCCAGCAGCTTCGACAGACTCTACCAAGAGACCCAGTACTTC. Encoded protein: CASSFDRLYQETQYF. Variable domain in full (rest from reference TRBV11-2 and TRBJ2-5): EAGVAQSPRYKIIEKRQSVAFWCNPISGHATLYWYQQILGQGPKLLIQFQNNGVVDDSQLPKDRFSAERLKGVDSTLKIQPAKLEDSAVYLCASSFDRLYQETQYFGPGTRLLVL.

This clone has just one count. V usage is TRBV7-2 and J usage is TRBJ2-7, with TRBD2 matching over 11 bases. J gave up 4 bases and V 6 bases, and 5 bases lay outside the gene matches. CDR3 length equals 14 residues. Germline assignment: CDR1 SGHTA and CDR2 FQGNSA. The CDR3: CASSFSGGAYEQYF. For the CDR3, the DNA is TGTGCCAGCAGTTTTAGCGGGGGGGCTTACGAGCAGTACTTC.

The sample holds a few counts of this clone. The rearrangement joins TRBV12-5 to TRBJ2-2; TRBD1 agrees at 10 bases. Losses at the gene ends were 7 bases for V and 5 bases for J; bases not matched to a gene: 10. The germline gives CDR1 LGHNT, CDR2 FRNRAP. The CDR3 consists of 16 residues. The CDR3: CASATFPGQGTGELFF. The DNA of the CDR3 is TGTGCTAGTGCAACCTTTCCGGGACAGGGGACCGGGGAGCTGTTTTTT. The whole variable domain, remainder taken from reference TRBV12-5 and TRBJ2-2, is DARVTQTPRHKVTEMGQEVTMRCQPILGHNTVFWYRQTMMQGLELLAYFRNRAPLDDSGMPKDRFSAEMPDATLATLKIQPSEPRDSAVYFCASATFPGQGTGELFFGEGSRLTVL.

The sample holds one count of this clone. The chain combines TRBV29-1 with TRBJ2-6; D gene ambiguous. V gave up 2 bases and J gave up 4 bases, with 6 bases separating them. This CDR3 spans 13 amino acids. CDR1 and CDR2 from the germline V gene are SQVTM and ANQGSEA. The CDR3 DNA follows: TGCAGCGTTGAACCGGAGGGGGCCAACGTCCTGACTTTC. It translates to CSVEPEGANVLTF.

This clone was seen a handful of times. V usage is TRBV6-5 and J usage is TRBJ2-1; D gene ambiguous. Trimming cost V 6 bases and J 8 bases, with 14 bases left between them. This CDR3 has 13 residues. CDR1 MNHEY and CDR2 SVGAGI come from the germline V gene. The CDR3 sequence is CASSHLSFDEQFF. As DNA, the CDR3 is TGTGCCAGCAGCCACCTCAGTTTCGATGAGCAGTTCTTC.